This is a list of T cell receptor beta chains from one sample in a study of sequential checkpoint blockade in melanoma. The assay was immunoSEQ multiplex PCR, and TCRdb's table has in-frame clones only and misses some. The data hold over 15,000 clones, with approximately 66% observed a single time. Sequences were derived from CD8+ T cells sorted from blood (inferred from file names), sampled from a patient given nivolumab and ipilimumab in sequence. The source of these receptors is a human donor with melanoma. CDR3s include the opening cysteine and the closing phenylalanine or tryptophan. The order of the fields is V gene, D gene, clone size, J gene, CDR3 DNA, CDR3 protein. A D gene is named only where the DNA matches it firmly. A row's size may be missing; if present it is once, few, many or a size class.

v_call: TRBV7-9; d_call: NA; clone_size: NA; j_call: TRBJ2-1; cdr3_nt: TGTGCCAGCAGCTTATCAGGCGATGAGCAGTTCTTC; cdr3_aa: CASSLSGDEQFF
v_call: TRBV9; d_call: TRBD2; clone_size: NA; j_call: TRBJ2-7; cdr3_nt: TGTGCCAGCAGCGCCGGGACTACGACGAGGGAGCAGTACTTC; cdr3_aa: CASSAGTTTREQYF
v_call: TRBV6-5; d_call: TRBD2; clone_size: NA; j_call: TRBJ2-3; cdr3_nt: TGTGCCAGCAGTTACTATGCGCTAGCGGGAGAAGATACGCAGTATTTT; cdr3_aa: CASSYYALAGEDTQYF
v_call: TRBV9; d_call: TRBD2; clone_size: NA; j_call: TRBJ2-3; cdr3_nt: TGTGCCAGCAGCGTAGTTGGGACTACCACAGATACGCAGTATTTT; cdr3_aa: CASSVVGTTTDTQYF
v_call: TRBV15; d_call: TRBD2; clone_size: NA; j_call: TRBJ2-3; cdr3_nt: TGTGCCACCAGCAGAGCGGGGACTAGCGGGGGGCCTCGCACAGATACGCAGTATTTT; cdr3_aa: CATSRAGTSGGPRTDTQYF
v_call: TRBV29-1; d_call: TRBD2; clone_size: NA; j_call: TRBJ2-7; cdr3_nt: TGCAGCGTTGAAGATGAGGAGCGGGGCTCCTACGAGCAGTACTTC; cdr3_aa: CSVEDEERGSYEQYF
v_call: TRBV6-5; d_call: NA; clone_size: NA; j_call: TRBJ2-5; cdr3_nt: TGTGCCAGCGGCCAACAAGAGACCCAGTACTTC; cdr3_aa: CASGQQETQYF
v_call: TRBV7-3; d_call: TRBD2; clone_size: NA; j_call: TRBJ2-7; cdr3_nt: TGTGCCAGCAGCTTCGCTAGCGGGGGCTACGAGCAGTACTTC; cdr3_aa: CASSFASGGYEQYF
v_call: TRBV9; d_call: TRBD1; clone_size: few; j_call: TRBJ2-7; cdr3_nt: TGTGCCAGCAGCCCCGGGACAGGGATCCACGAGCAGTACTTC; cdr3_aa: CASSPGTGIHEQYF
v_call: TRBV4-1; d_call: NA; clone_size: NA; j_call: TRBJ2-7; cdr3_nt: TGCGCCAGCAGCCTTCGTGACAGGTTGGGGGACGAGCAGTACTTC; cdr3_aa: CASSLRDRLGDEQYF
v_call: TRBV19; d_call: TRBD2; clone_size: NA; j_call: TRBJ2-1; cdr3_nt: TGTGCCAGTAGTAGGGAGGGCCATCATGAGCAGTTCTTC; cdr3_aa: CASSREGHHEQFF
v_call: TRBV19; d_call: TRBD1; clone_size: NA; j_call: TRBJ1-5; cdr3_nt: TGTGCCAGTAGTAAATTGGAGAGGGGACAGAGGAATCAGCCCCAGCATTTT; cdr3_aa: CASSKLERGQRNQPQHF
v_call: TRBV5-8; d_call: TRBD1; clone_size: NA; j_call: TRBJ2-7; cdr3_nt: TGTGCCAGCAGCTTGGGACAGGGCGACGAGCAGTACTTC; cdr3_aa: CASSLGQGDEQYF
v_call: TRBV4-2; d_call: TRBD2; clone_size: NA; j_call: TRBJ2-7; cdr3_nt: TGTGCCAGCAGCCAAGATGGCGGGGGCGAGCAGTACTTC; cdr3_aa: CASSQDGGGEQYF
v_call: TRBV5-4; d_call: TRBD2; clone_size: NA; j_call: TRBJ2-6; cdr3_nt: TGTGCCAGCAGCTTGGAGCGGGGTGCTGGGGCCAACGTCCTGACTTTC; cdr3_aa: CASSLERGAGANVLTF
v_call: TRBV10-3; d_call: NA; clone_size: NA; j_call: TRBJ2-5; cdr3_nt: TGTGCCATCAGTGAGTCCGGCAGGGCCGCCCAAGAGACCCAGTACTTC; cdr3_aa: CAISESGRAAQETQYF
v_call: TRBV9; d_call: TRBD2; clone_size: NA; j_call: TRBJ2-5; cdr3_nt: TGTGCCAGCAGCCCACTAGCGGCACAAGAGACCCAGTACTTC; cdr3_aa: CASSPLAAQETQYF
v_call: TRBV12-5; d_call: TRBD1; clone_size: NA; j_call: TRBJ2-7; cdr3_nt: TGTGCTAGTGGTTTGCCACCCGACGGGACAGGGTCGAACGAGCAGTACTTC; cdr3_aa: CASGLPPDGTGSNEQYF
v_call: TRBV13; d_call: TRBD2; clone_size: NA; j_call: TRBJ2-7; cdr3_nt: TGTGCCAGCAGCTCGCGGGAGGGCCAGTACGAGCAGTACTTC; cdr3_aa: CASSSREGQYEQYF
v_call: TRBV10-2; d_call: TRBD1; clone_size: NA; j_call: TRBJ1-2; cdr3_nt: TGCGCCAGCAGTGAGTCGAGCAGGGGGGTTTGGGGCTACACCTTC; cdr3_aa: CASSESSRGVWGYTF
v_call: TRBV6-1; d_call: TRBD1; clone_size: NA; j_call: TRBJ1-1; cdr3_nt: TGTGCCAGCAAATTACTGACAGGGAGCACTGAAGCTTTCTTT; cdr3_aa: CASKLLTGSTEAFF
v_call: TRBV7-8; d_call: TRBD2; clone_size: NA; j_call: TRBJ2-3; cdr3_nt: TGTGCCAGCAGGGGGACTAGCGGGAGAGGAGATACGCAGTATTTT; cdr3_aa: CASRGTSGRGDTQYF
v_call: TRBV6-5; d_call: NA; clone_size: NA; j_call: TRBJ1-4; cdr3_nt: TGTGCCAGCAGGACGCACCGGGTCCCCCATGAAAAACTGTTTTTT; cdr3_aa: CASRTHRVPHEKLFF
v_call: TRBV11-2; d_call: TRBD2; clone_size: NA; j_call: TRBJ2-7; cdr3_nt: TGTGCCAGCAGCCCCGGACTAGCGGCCTTCGTAGAGCAGTACTTC; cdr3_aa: CASSPGLAAFVEQYF